These 18 T cell receptor beta chains share one sample of origin, sequenced in a study of OX40 agonist ivuxolimab in advanced cancers. The data were produced by immunoSEQ multiplex PCR, yet TCRdb's version contains in-frame clones alone and is incomplete. The data hold 90,000 to 100,000 clones, with roughly 80% observed a single time. Sequenced material: CD4+ or CD8+ T cells sorted from blood, taken in a trial of the OX40 agonist ivuxolimab. Every receptor here comes from an adult with an advanced solid tumor such as melanoma, head and neck, liver or kidney cancer.

DNA of the CDR3: TGTGCCAGCAGCCGGACCGTGGTGGAAGGTTCACCCCTCCACTTT. Translated, it gives CASSRTVVEGSPLHF. The gene calls are TRBV7-2 and TRBJ1-6; D gene ambiguous. From germline, CDR1 is SGHTA and CDR2 FQGNSA. This CDR3 is built from 15 residues. The V end lost 5 bases, the J end lost 9 bases, and 17 bases lay between the germline ends. Looking up the rest from reference TRBV7-2 and TRBJ1-6 gives the full variable domain: GAGVSQSPSNKVTEKGKDVELRCDPISGHTALYWYRQSLGQGLEFLIYFQGNSAPDKSGLPSDRFSAERTGGSVSTLTIQRTQQEDSAVYLCASSRTVVEGSPLHFGNGTRLTVT.

As regards this clone: The sample has other DNA sequences that encode this CDR3 too. The rearrangement links TRBV18 to TRBJ1-5, with TRBD1 as a possible D gene (5 bases). The CDR3 runs 14 residues. Trimming left V 2 bases short and J 2 bases short, with 7 bases between. CDR1 is KGHSH, CDR2 LQKENI, per germline. The CDR3 sequence: CASSPGGRNQPQHF. The CDR3 DNA reads as TGTGCCAGCTCACCAGGGGGTCGCAATCAGCCCCAGCATTTT.

This clone was seen just once. The rearrangement joins TRBV7-2 to TRBJ2-1, with D perhaps TRBD1 or TRBD2 (5 bases each). CDR3 length: 14 residues. Germline CDR1 is SGHTA and CDR2 is FQGNSA. The ends were cut back, 5 bases at V and 8 bases at J, with 16 bases in the middle. The CDR3 DNA is TGTGCCAGCAGCACGGGACCGCGCGGCGATGAGCAGTTCTTC. Translated: CASSTGPRGDEQFF.

V usage is TRBV5-8 and J usage is TRBJ2-5; 9 positions match TRBD1. The germline V gene encodes CDR1 SGHTS and CDR2 YDEGEE. The junction had 7 bases not matched to a gene; V was cut back by 2 bases and J by 2 bases. This CDR3 comprises 16 residues. The CDR3 is CASSLGTGKEQETQYF. CDR3 nucleotide sequence: TGTGCCAGCAGCTTAGGGACAGGGAAAGAGCAAGAGACCCAGTACTTC.

The rearrangement uses TRBV7-3 and TRBJ2-6; no clear D. Germline CDR1 and CDR2: SGHTA and FQGTGA. The CDR3 has 17 residues. Trimming shortened V by 5 bases and J by 0 bases, and 14 bases separated the two germline ends. In nucleotides, the CDR3 is TGTGCCAGCAGCGGAAGGGCGGCGAGCTCTGGGGCCAACGTCCTGACTTTC. It is translated as CASSGRAASSGANVLTF.

V usage is TRBV19 and J usage is TRBJ1-2; tentative D call: TRBD1 (5 bases). The CDR3 extends over 14 amino acids. Germline lookup yields CDR1 LNHDA and CDR2 SQIVND (reference sequence). Trimming pared 5 bases from V and 3 bases from J, leaving 13 bases between. CDR3 residues: CASSGPGTDYGYTF. The CDR3 DNA reads TGTGCCAGTAGTGGCCCCGGGACGGACTATGGCTACACCTTC. The entire variable domain, with the rest obtained from reference TRBV19 and TRBJ1-2, is as follows: DGGITQSPKYLFRKEGQNVTLSCEQNLNHDAMYWYRQDPGQGLRLIYYSQIVNDFQKGDIAEGYSVSREKKESFPLTVTSAQKNPTAFYLCASSGPGTDYGYTFGSGTRLTVV.

V is TRBV7-2 and J is TRBJ1-1; D might be TRBD1 (6 bases). Trimming left V 1 base short and J 5 bases short, with 8 bases between. Germline CDR1 SGHTA, CDR2 FQGNSA. The CDR3 is made up of 13 amino acids. The CDR3 region has the DNA TGTGCCAGCAGCTTAGTACAGGGAACTGAAGCTTTCTTT. Amino acid sequence: CASSLVQGTEAFF.

V is TRBV7-2 and J is TRBJ2-7; D is uncertain. Trimming stripped 1 base from V and 4 bases from J, with 11 bases between. Germline lookup yields CDR1 SGHTA and CDR2 FQGNSA. This CDR3 comprises 14 residues. CDR3 sequence: CASSLEGFLYEQYF. DNA for the CDR3: TGTGCCAGCAGCTTAGAAGGGTTCCTGTACGAGCAGTACTTC. The variable domain in full, with the rest retrieved from reference TRBV7-2 and TRBJ2-7, is GAGVSQSPSNKVTEKGKDVELRCDPISGHTALYWYRQSLGQGLEFLIYFQGNSAPDKSGLPSDRFSAERTGGSVSTLTIQRTQQEDSAVYLCASSLEGFLYEQYFGPGTRLTVT.

The rearrangement links TRBV2 to TRBJ2-7, with TRBD1 as a possible D gene (6 bases). This CDR3 contains 13 residues. Trimming cost V 6 bases and J 3 bases, with 12 bases left between them. From germline, CDR1 is SNHLY and CDR2 FYNNEI. The CDR3 nucleotides are TGTGCCAGCAGCCCGACAGGCAACTACGAGCAGTACTTC. Protein product: CASSPTGNYEQYF.

This clone was observed a single time. J is TRBJ1-1 and V is TRBV28; TRBD1 aligns across 9 bases. The CDR3 covers 16 residues. Per germline, CDR1 MDHEN and CDR2 SYDVKM. V shed 1 base and J 8 bases; nucleotides not matched to a gene: 11. The CDR3 sequence: CASSLSGSGQGREAFF. DNA for the CDR3: TGTGCCAGCAGTTTATCCGGCTCTGGACAGGGGCGGGAAGCTTTCTTT.

The rearrangement uses TRBV10-3 and TRBJ1-2; 9 bases fit TRBD1. Germline V gene sequence: CDR1 ENHRY, CDR2 SYGVKD. The CDR3 contains 15 residues. Unmatched junction bases numbered 5, after V lost 6 bases and J lost 0 bases. The CDR3 bases are TGTGCCATCAGCGCCGGGACAGGGTCTAACTATGGCTACACCTTC. It translates to CAISAGTGSNYGYTF.

The chain is built from TRBV2 and TRBJ2-3, with 8 positions matching TRBD1. This CDR3 is built from 15 residues. Germline V gene data show CDR1 as SNHLY and CDR2 as FYNNEI. Trimming took 10 bases from V and 0 from J; bases not matched to a gene: 9. The CDR3 is CATRGQGISTDTQYF. The CDR3 coding sequence is TGTGCCACCCGCGGACAGGGAATAAGCACAGATACGCAGTATTTT.

The rearrangement joins TRBV25-1 to TRBJ1-1; D remains unclear. The V gene's germline CDR1 is MGHDK and CDR2 SYGVNS. Trimming removed 1 base from V and 1 base from J, with 10 bases in between. The CDR3 has 15 residues. The CDR3 loop is CASSESGRQNTEAFF. CDR3 bases: TGTGCCAGCAGTGAATCTGGGCGGCAGAACACTGAAGCTTTCTTT.

V gene TRBV6-6 combines with J gene TRBJ1-1, with 7 positions matching TRBD1. The CDR3 has 11 residues. Per the germline V gene, CDR1 is MNHNY and CDR2 is SVGAGI (reference sequence). After removal of 7 bases from V and 9 bases from J, the junction contained 5 bases not matched to a gene. The CDR3 DNA follows: TGTGCCAGCAAGACAGGGCCCAAAGCTTTCTTT. Translated, it gives CASKTGPKAFF.

This chain joins TRBV9 and TRBJ2-3; D not resolved. Germline V gene data show CDR1 as SGDLS and CDR2 as YYNGEE. V was trimmed by 1 base and J by 0 bases, leaving 9 bases between them. The CDR3 is 15 residues long. CDR3 sequence reads: CASSVLSQSTDTQYF. CDR3 nucleotide sequence: TGTGCCAGCAGCGTACTGTCTCAGAGCACAGATACGCAGTATTTT.

The rearrangement joins TRBV11-2 to TRBJ2-3; either TRBD1 or TRBD2 may fit D (5 bases each). CDR3 length: 17 residues. V dropped 4 bases and J dropped 0 bases, with 17 bases sitting between them. Germline CDR1 reads SGHAT; CDR2 reads FQNNGV. The CDR3 loop is CASSSWGMASSTDTQYF. CDR3 in DNA: TGTGCCAGCAGCTCTTGGGGGATGGCGAGTAGCACAGATACGCAGTATTTT.

This chain uses TRBV10-1 with TRBJ2-7, with D possibly matching TRBD2 (5 bases). CDR1 is WNHNN, CDR2 SYGVQD, per germline (reference sequence). CDR3 size: 15 residues. Trimming stripped 4 bases from V and 3 bases from J, with 16 bases between. The CDR3 bases are TGCGCCAGCAGTGGGAGGACGGCAGGATTCTACGAGCAGTACTTC. Protein: CASSGRTAGFYEQYF.

This clone was seen more than once but under ten times. This chain uses TRBV4-1 with TRBJ2-7; 15 bases align to TRBD2. The CDR3 length is 19 residues. With 4 bases clipped from V and 6 bases from J, the junction kept 16 bases outside the gene matches. Germline values: CDR1 MGHRA, CDR2 YSYEKL. The CDR3 spells CASSPRTSGRAVIPPEQYF. The CDR3, as DNA: TGCGCCAGCAGCCCCCGGACTAGCGGGAGGGCCGTAATTCCTCCCGAGCAGTACTTC.